The present TCR beta chain was sequenced within a study of vaccination effects on CD4 cells after COVID-19. Study-level background: The two convalescent patients provided samples 16 days and one week before vaccination.

On this clone: The antigen is not known.

Researchers isolated CD4+ T cells once approximately eleven days of culture had elapsed. The germline V gene has CDR1 LGHNA and CDR2 YNFKEQ. The CDR3 spans 15 residues. Germline trimming cut 2 bases from V and 8 bases from J; bases unmatched to any gene: 6. The table came from immunoSEQ multiplex PCR; TCRdb's copy has only in-frame clones and leaves some out. This table has about 45,000 clones, 60% to 80% appearing once. V and J are TRBV4-2 and TRBJ2-1; 10 nucleotides agree with TRBD2. This TCR was recovered from a human donor who had a prior SARS-CoV-2 infection. This specimen consisted of CD4+ T cells from PBMCs cultured without peptide, obtained before COVID-19 vaccination. The CDR3 DNA is TGTGCCAGCAGCCAAAACAGCGGGAGGGGCTATGAGCAGTTCTTC. This gives the protein CASSQNSGRGYEQFF.